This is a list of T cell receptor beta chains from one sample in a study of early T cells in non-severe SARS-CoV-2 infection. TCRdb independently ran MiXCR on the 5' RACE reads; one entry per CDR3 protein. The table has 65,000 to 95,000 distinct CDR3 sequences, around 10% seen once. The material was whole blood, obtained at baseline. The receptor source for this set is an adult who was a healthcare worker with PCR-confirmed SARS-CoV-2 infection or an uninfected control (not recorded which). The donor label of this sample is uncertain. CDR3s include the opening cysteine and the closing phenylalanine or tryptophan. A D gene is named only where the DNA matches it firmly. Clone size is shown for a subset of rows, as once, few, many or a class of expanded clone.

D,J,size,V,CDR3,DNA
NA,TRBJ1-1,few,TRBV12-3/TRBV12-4,CASPNPTGNTEAFF,TGTGCCAGCCCGAACCCGACAGGGAACACTGAAGCTTTCTTT
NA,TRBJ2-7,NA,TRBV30,CAWSVNYEQYF,TGTGCCTGGAGTGTAAACTACGAGCAGTACTTC
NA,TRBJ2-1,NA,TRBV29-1,CSVEGIPGLYNEQFF,TGCAGCGTCGAGGGGATTCCAGGGCTCTACAATGAGCAGTTCTTC
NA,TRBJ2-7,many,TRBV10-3,CAISESQVVHGQYF,TGTGCCATCAGTGAGTCTCAGGTAGTCCACGGGCAGTACTTC
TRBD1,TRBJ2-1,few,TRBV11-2,CASSSRRTGVSNEQFF,TGTGCCAGCAGCTCCCGGCGGACAGGGGTTTCCAATGAGCAGTTCTTC
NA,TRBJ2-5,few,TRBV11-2,CASSLGTGGRKTQYF,TGTGCCAGCAGCTTAGGGACCGGCGGTAGGAAGACCCAGTACTTC
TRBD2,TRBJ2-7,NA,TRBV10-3,CAISEGGGPTYEQYF,TGTGCCATCAGTGAGGGCGGGGGACCAACCTACGAGCAGTACTTC
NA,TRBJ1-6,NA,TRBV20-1,CSVGPGDSPLHF,TGCAGTGTCGGACCCGGCGATTCACCCCTCCACTTT
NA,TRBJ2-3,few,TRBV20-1,CSARDSGLDSDTQYF,TGCAGTGCTAGAGATTCCGGGCTAGATTCAGATACGCAGTATTTT
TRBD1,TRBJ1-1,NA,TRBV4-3,CASSQEGQWATEAFF,TGCGCCAGCAGCCAAGAGGGACAGTGGGCCACTGAAGCTTTCTTT
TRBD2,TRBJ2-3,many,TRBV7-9,CASSPTSGGTDTQYF,TGTGCCAGCAGCCCAACTAGCGGGGGCACAGATACGCAGTATTTT
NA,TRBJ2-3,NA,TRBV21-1,CATRRGTQYF,TGTGCCACCCGCAGGGGCACGCAGTATTTT
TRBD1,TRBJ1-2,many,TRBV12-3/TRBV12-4,CASSTTGTGNYGYTF,TGTGCCAGCAGTACCACCGGGACAGGCAACTATGGCTACACCTTC
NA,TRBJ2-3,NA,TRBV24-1,CATSDSLTDTQYF,TGTGCCACCAGTGATTCCCTCACAGATACGCAGTATTTT
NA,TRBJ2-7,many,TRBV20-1,CSARAGLYEQYF,TGCAGTGCTAGAGCGGGCCTCTACGAGCAGTACTTC
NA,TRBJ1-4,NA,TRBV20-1,CSAPSRANEKLFF,TGCAGTGCTCCGTCCAGGGCTAATGAAAAACTGTTTTTT
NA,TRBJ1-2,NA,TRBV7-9,CASSLDTNGYTF,TGTGCCAGCAGCTTAGATACGAATGGCTACACCTTC
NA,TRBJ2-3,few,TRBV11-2,CASSPYFGSTDTQYF,TGTGCCAGCAGCCCTTATTTCGGGAGCACAGATACGCAGTATTTT
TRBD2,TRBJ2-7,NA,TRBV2,CASGLAGANFHEQYF,TGTGCCAGCGGGCTAGCGGGGGCCAATTTCCACGAGCAGTACTTC
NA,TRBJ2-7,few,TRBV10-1,CASSRDIADFRYF,TGCGCCAGCAGCCGGGACATTGCGGACTTTCGGTACTTC
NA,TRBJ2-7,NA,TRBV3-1,CASSQVMNTYEQYF,TGTGCCAGCAGCCAAGTTATGAATACCTACGAGCAGTACTTC
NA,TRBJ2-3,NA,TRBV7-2,CASSPGVGSTQYF,TGTGCCAGCAGCCCGGGGGTGGGCTCTACGCAGTATTTT
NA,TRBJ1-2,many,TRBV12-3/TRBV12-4,CASGIKLDYGYTF,TGTGCCAGCGGCATCAAGTTAGACTATGGCTACACCTTC
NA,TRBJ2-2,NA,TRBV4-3,CASSQEVGANTGELFF,TGCGCCAGCAGCCAAGAAGTGGGGGCGAACACCGGGGAGCTGTTTTTT
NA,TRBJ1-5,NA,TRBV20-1,CSASRGNQPQHF,TGCAGTGCATCTCGCGGCAATCAGCCCCAGCATTTT
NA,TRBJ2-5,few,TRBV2,CASSLGGTNQETQYF,TGTGCCAGCAGTCTAGGGGGGACGAACCAAGAGACCCAGTACTTC
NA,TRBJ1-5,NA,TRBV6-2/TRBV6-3,CASSYLQQGNQPQHF,TGTGCCAGCAGTTACCTTCAGCAGGGCAATCAGCCCCAGCATTTT
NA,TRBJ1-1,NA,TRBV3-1,CASSQEGGGRAFF,TGTGCCAGCAGCCAAGAAGGGGGAGGTAGAGCTTTCTTT
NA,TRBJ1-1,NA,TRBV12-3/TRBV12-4,CASTKIAGPTEAFF,TGTGCCAGCACCAAGATAGCAGGTCCCACTGAAGCTTTCTTT
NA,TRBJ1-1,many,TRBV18,CASSKGQSGFTEAFF,TGTGCCAGCTCGAAAGGACAGAGTGGTTTTACTGAAGCTTTCTTT
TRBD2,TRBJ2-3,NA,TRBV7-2,CASSPQAGLASDTQYF,TGTGCCAGCAGCCCCCAGGCGGGACTAGCTTCAGATACGCAGTATTTT
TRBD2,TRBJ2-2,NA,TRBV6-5,CASRKRLAGANTGELFF,TGTGCCAGCAGGAAAAGACTAGCGGGGGCTAACACCGGGGAGCTGTTTTTT